Presented here are 10 T cell receptor beta chains from one specimen sequenced in a study of T cell clones after liver transplantation. Repertoires were generated with immunoSEQ multiplex PCR, while TCRdb's copy carries only in-frame clones and drops some. The sample contains just under 60,000 clones, 70% to 80% of which appear only once. The specimen was CD4+ T cells from blood, collected at the roughly 16-month timepoint. Receptor source: a human patient who received a liver transplant. Some T cells could come from the graft donor.

The chain carries TRBV5-1 and TRBJ2-5, with D possibly being TRBD1 (5 bases). The CDR3 length is 15 residues. The V gene's germline CDR1 is SGHRS and CDR2 YFSETQ. Trimming pared 0 bases from V and 0 bases from J, leaving 9 bases between. CDR3: CASSLEGVNQETQYF. Here the CDR3 DNA reads TGCGCCAGCAGCTTGGAAGGGGTAAACCAAGAGACCCAGTACTTC.

The gene calls are TRBV7-2 and TRBJ1-2; possible D gene TRBD1, 5 bases. The CDR3 consists of 14 residues. Trimming removed 1 base at V and 4 bases at J, with 10 bases between. Looked up from germline, CDR1 is SGHTA and CDR2 is FQGNSA. This chain's CDR3 is CASSLVGHSYGYTF. CDR3 DNA sequence: TGTGCCAGCAGCTTAGTTGGACACTCCTATGGCTACACCTTC.

The chain combines TRBV2 with TRBJ2-5, with a possible D match to TRBD2 (6 bases). Trimming took off 6 bases at V and 3 bases at J, with 14 bases between the two ends. The CDR3 contains 14 residues. Per the germline V gene, CDR1 is SNHLY and CDR2 is FYNNEI. DNA of the CDR3: TGTGCCAGCAGGAGGGACTCGGGGGAAGAGACCCAGTACTTC. The encoded protein is CASRRDSGEETQYF.

The chain combines TRBV10-3 with TRBJ1-5; 7 nucleotides agree with TRBD1. The CDR3 length is 16 residues. V dropped 8 bases and J dropped 0; count of bases not matched to a gene: 10. The V gene's germline CDR1 is ENHRY and CDR2 SYGVKD. The CDR3 loop reads CAILGGQRNSNQPQHF. In DNA form, the CDR3 reads TGTGCCATCCTGGGGGGACAGCGAAATAGCAATCAGCCCCAGCATTTT.

The V and J genes are TRBV6-5 and TRBJ1-1; the D is unclear. Germline V gene sequence: CDR1 MNHEY, CDR2 SVGAGI. The CDR3 spans 14 residues. V lost 3 bases to trimming and J lost 0 bases, with 8 bases between them. CDR3: CASSYSLLNTEAFF. The CDR3 DNA reads TGTGCCAGCAGTTATTCTCTATTGAACACTGAAGCTTTCTTT.

The sample holds a few counts of this clone. The chain carries TRBV28 and TRBJ1-2, with D perhaps TRBD1 (5 bases). Germline values: CDR1 MDHEN, CDR2 SYDVKM. The CDR3 covers 14 residues. Trimming removed 10 bases from V and 1 base from J, with 16 bases in between. Here the CDR3 DNA reads TGTGCCACCGTCGAGGGGCAGGGTAACTATGGCTACACCTTC. It codes for CATVEGQGNYGYTF.

The chain uses TRBV19 and TRBJ1-5; D gene uncertain. Germline loops: CDR1 LNHDA, CDR2 SQIVND (reference sequence). Trimming removed 5 bases from V and 2 bases from J, with 13 bases in between. This CDR3 has 15 amino acids. The CDR3: CASSLTPGGNQPQHF. The CDR3 coding sequence is TGTGCCAGTAGTTTGACACCTGGGGGCAATCAGCCCCAGCATTTT.

The rearrangement links TRBV11-2 to TRBJ2-5, with 14 nucleotides matching TRBD2. The CDR3 runs 16 residues. From germline, CDR1 is SGHAT and CDR2 FQNNGV. V gave up 1 base and J gave up 4 bases; unmatched junction bases: 2. The CDR3 loop reads CASSLGTSGGLETQYF. The CDR3 DNA reads as TGTGCCAGCAGCTTAGGGACTAGCGGGGGGTTAGAGACCCAGTACTTC.

The V call is TRBV7-2, the J call TRBJ1-1, with D unclear. The germline V gene encodes CDR1 SGHTA and CDR2 FQGNSA. V lost 2 bases and J 2 bases, leaving 9 bases between the germline ends. The CDR3 runs to 14 residues. The CDR3 DNA follows: TGTGCCAGCAGCTTAAATTTTTTTAACACTGAAGCTTTCTTT. Its translation is CASSLNFFNTEAFF.

The V gene is TRBV5-6, the J gene TRBJ2-3, with a tentative D call TRBD2 (6 bases). With 7 bases removed from V and 10 bases from J, the gap between germline ends came to 16 bases. CDR1 is SGHDT, CDR2 YYEEEE, per germline. The CDR3 is 12 residues long. The CDR3 DNA reads as TGTGCCAGCCGCTCAAGGGGAGGTGCGCAGTATTTT. Translating gives CASRSRGGAQYF.